Listed below are T cell receptor beta chains from one sample, sequenced in a study of T cells after posttransplantation cyclophosphamide. Clones were read by immunoSEQ multiplex PCR, and TCRdb kept only the in-frame ones, dropping some. In the table there are some 840 clones, roughly half of which are singletons. Material: CD8+ T cells sorted from blood, obtained after allogeneic stem cell transplant with posttransplant cyclophosphamide. These receptors were obtained from a female patient between 55 and 75 years old who received an allogeneic stem cell transplant from a related donor and was CMV-positive. Some T cells may be the graft donor's. The CDR3 runs from the conserved cysteine through the conserved F or W. A D gene is named only where the DNA matches it firmly. Only part of the rows carry a size: once, few, many, or a class if the clone is expanded.

v_gene: TRBV5-5; abundance: few; d_gene: NA; j_gene: TRBJ1-2; CDR3aa: CASSLGRDFRGYTF; CDR3nt: TGTGCCAGCAGCTTAGGCAGGGATTTTCGAGGCTACACCTTC
v_gene: TRBV28; abundance: few; d_gene: TRBD1; j_gene: TRBJ1-2; CDR3aa: CASSLTGGALYGYTF; CDR3nt: TGTGCCAGCAGTTTAACAGGGGGCGCTCTCTATGGCTACACCTTC
v_gene: TRBV7-3; abundance: few; d_gene: TRBD2; j_gene: TRBJ2-1; CDR3aa: CASSLTGRGRDRYNEQFF; CDR3nt: TGTGCCAGCAGCTTGACGGGTCGCGGGAGGGACCGCTACAATGAGCAGTTCTTC
v_gene: TRBV9; abundance: NA; d_gene: NA; j_gene: TRBJ1-5; CDR3aa: CASSVGGNGQPQHF; CDR3nt: TGTGCCAGCAGCGTAGGAGGGAACGGTCAGCCCCAGCATTTT